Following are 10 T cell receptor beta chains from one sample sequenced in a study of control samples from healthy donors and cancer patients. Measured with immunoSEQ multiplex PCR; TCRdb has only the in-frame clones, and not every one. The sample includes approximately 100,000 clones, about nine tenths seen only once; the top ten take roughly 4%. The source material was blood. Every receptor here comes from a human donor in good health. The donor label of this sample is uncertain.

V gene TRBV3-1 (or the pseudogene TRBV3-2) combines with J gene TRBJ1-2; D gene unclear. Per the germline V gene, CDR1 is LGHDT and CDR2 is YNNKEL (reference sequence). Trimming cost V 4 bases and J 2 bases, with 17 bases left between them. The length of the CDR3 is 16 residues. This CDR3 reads CASSPRWEGGNYGYTF. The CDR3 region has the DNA TGTGCCAGCAGCCCGAGGTGGGAGGGCGGGAACTATGGCTACACCTTC.

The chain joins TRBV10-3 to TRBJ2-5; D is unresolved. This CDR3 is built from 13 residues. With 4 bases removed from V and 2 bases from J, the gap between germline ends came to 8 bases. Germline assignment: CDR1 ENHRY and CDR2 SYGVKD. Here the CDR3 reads CAISGHRQETQYF. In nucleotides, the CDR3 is TGTGCCATCAGTGGTCACAGACAAGAGACCCAGTACTTC.

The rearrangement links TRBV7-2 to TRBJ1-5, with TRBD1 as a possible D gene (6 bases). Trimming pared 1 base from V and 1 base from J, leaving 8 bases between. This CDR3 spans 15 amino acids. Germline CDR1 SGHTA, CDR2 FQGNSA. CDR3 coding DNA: TGTGCCAGCAGCTTAGTCACAGGGAGCAATCAGCCCCAGCATTTT. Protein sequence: CASSLVTGSNQPQHF. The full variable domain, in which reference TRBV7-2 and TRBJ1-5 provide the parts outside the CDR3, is GAGVSQSPSNKVTEKGKDVELRCDPISGHTALYWYRQSLGQGLEFLIYFQGNSAPDKSGLPSDRFSAERTGGSVSTLTIQRTQQEDSAVYLCASSLVTGSNQPQHFGDGTRLSIL.

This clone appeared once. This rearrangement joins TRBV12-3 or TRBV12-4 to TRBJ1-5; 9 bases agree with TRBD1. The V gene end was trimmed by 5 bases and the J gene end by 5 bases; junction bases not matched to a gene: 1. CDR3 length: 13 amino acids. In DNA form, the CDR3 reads TGTGCCAGCAGTAGACAGGGGGATCAGCCCCAGCATTTT. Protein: CASSRQGDQPQHF.

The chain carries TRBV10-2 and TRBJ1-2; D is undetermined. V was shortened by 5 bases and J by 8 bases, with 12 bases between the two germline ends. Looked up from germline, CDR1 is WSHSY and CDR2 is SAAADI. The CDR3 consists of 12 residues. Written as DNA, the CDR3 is TGCGCCAGCAGTATTGGTGAGGGCGGCTACACCTTC. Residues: CASSIGEGGYTF.

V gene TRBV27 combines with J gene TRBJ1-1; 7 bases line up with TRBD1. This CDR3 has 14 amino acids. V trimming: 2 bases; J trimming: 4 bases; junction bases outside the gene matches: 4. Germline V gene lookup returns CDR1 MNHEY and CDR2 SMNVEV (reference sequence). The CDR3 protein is CASSLRAGGTEAFF. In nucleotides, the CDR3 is TGTGCCAGCAGTTTAAGGGCAGGGGGCACTGAAGCTTTCTTT.

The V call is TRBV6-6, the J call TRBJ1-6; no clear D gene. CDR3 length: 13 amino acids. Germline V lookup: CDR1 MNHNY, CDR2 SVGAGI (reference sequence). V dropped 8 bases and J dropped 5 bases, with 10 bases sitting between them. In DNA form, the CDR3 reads TGTGCCAGCCTGACGGAGAATAATTCACCCCTCCACTTT. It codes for CASLTENNSPLHF.

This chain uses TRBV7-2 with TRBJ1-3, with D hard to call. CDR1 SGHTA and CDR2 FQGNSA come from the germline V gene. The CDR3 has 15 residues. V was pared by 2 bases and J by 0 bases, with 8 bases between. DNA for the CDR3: TGTGCCAGCAGCTTACTCCCAAGCTCTGGAAACACCATATATTTT. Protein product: CASSLLPSSGNTIYF.

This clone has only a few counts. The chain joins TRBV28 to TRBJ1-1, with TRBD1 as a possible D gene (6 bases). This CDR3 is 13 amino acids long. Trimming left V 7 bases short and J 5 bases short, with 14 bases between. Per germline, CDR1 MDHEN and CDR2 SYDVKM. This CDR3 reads CASNWGAGTEAFF. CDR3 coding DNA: TGTGCCAGCAATTGGGGGGCGGGTACTGAAGCTTTCTTT.

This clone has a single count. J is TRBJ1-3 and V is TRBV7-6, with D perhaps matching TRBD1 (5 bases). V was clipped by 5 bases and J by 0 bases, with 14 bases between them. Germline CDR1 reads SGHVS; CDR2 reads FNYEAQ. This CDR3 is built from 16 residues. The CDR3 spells CASSQTDYSSGNTIYF. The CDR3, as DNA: TGTGCCAGCAGCCAGACAGATTACAGCTCTGGAAACACCATATATTTT.